This TCR beta chain comes out of a study of blood T cell repertoires in COVID-19. Study information: Material from acute and convalescent COVID-19 was sourced from the United States, Italy and Spain. Sample material is recorded as cDNA or gDNA derived from T cells, B-cell-depleted T cells, or PBMCs.

In the source study's methods: Cell counts per sample came from amplifying reference gene primers. Measured with immunoSEQ multiplex PCR; TCRdb has only the in-frame clones, and not every one. Clone size and the V and J calls come from that table; the DNA yielded D and trimming. Altogether 250,000 to 300,000 clones are present, more than 70% being singletons, with the ten largest covering around 11%. The length of the CDR3 is 13 residues. The V gene's germline CDR1 is LGHDT and CDR2 YNNKEL (reference sequence). Trimming pared 4 bases from V and 5 bases from J, leaving 8 bases between. Those enrolled in Seattle joined during active infection and were followed longitudinally afterward.

The rearrangement uses TRBV3-1 (or the pseudogene TRBV3-2) and TRBJ1-4, with D maybe TRBD1 (5 bases). The origin of this receptor is a woman under 40 with COVID-19, enrolled during active disease. The sample was peripheral blood. CDR3 protein: CASSPRQNEKLFF. CDR3 sequence (DNA): TGTGCCAGCAGCCCCCGACAGAATGAAAAACTGTTTTTT.